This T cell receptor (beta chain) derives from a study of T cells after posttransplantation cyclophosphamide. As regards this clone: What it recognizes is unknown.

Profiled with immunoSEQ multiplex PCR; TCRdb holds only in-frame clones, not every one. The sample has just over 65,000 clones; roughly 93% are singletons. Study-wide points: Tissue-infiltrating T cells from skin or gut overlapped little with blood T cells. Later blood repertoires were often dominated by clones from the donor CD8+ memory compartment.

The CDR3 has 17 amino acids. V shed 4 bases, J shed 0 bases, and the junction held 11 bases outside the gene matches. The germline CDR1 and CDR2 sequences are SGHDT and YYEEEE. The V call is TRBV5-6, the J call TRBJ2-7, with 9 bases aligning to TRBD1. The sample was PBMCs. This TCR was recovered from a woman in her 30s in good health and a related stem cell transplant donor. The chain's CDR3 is CASSPSMRDRDSYEQYF. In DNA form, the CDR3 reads TGTGCCAGCAGCCCCAGCATGAGGGACAGGGACTCCTACGAGCAGTACTTC. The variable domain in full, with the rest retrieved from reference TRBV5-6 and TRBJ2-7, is DAGVTQSPTHLIKTRGQQVTLRCSPKSGHDTVSWYQQALGQGPQFIFQYYEEEERQRGNFPDRFSGHQFPNYSSELNVNALLLGDSALYLCASSPSMRDRDSYEQYFGPGTRLTVT.